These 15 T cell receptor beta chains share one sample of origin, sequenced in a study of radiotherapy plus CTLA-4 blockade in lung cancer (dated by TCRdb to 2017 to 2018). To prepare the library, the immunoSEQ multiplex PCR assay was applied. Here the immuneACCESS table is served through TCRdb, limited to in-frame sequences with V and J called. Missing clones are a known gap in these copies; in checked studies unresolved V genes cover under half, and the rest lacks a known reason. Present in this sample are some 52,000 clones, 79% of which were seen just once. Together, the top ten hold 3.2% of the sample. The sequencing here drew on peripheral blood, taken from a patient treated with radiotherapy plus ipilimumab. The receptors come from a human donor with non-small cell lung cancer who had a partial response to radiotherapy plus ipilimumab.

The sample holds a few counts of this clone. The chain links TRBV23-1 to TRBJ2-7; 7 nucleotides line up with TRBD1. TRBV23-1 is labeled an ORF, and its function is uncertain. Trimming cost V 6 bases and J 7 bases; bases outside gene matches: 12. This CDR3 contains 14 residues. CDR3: CASSSGTEVQEQYF. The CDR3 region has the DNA TGCGCCAGCAGCTCCGGGACAGAAGTACAAGAGCAGTACTTC.

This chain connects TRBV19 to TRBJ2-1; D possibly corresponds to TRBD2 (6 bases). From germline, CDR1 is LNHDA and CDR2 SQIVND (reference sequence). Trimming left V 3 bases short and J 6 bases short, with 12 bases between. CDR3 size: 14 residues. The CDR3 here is CASSISGLINEQFF. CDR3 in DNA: TGTGCCAGTAGTATCTCGGGACTCATCAATGAGCAGTTCTTC.

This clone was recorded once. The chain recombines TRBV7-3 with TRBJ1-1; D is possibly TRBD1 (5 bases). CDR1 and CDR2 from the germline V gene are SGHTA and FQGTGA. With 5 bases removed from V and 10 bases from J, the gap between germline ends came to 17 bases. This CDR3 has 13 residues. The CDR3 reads CASSPGAGRGAFF. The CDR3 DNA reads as TGTGCCAGCAGCCCCGGAGCAGGGAGGGGAGCTTTCTTT.

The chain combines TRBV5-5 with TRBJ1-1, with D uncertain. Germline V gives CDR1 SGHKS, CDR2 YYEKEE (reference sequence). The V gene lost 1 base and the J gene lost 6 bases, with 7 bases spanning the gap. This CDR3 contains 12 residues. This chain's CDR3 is CASSLQAPEAFF. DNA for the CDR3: TGTGCCAGCAGCTTGCAGGCTCCTGAAGCTTTCTTT.

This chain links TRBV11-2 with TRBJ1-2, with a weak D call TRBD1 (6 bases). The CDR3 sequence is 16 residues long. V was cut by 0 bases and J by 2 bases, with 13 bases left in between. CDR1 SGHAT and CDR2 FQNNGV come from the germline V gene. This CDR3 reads CASSLDGGRVNYGYTF. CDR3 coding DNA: TGTGCCAGCAGCTTAGACGGGGGGCGGGTGAACTATGGCTACACCTTC.

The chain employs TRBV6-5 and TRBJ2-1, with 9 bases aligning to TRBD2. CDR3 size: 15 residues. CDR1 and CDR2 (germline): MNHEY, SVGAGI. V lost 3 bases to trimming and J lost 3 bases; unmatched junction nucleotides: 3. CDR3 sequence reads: CASSYLAGDYNEQFF. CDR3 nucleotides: TGTGCCAGCAGTTATTTAGCGGGGGACTACAATGAGCAGTTCTTC.

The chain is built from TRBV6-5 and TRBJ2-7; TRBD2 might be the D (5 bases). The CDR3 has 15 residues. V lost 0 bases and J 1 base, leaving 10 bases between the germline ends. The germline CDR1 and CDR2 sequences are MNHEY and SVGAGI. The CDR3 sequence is CASSYSEGISYEQYF. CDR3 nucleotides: TGTGCCAGCAGTTACTCTGAGGGTATTTCCTACGAGCAGTACTTC.

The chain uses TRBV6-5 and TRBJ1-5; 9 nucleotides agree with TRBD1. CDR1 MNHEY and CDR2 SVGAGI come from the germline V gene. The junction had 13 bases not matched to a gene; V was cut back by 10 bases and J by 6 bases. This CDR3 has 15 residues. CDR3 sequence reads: CATGQGPFNTQPQHF. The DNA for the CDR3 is TGTGCCACGGGACAGGGCCCTTTTAACACTCAGCCCCAGCATTTT.

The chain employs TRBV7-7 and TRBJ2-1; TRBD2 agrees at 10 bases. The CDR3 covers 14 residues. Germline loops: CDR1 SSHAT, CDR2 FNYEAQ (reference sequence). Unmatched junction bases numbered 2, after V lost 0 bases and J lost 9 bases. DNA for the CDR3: TGTGCCAGCAGCTTAGCGAGGACTAGCGGTGAGCAGTTCTTC. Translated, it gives CASSLARTSGEQFF.

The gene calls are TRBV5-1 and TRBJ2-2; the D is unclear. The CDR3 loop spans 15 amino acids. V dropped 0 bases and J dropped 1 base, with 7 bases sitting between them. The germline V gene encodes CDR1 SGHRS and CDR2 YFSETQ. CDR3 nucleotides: TGCGCCAGCAGCTTGGCCTCCGGGAACACCGGGGAGCTGTTTTTT. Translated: CASSLASGNTGELFF.

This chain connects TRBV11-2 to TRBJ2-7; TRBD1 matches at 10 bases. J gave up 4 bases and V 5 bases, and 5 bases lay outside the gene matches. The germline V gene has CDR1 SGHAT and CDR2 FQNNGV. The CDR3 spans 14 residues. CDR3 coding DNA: TGTGCCAGCAGCCTCGGGACAGGGGAATACGAGCAGTACTTC. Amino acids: CASSLGTGEYEQYF.

CDR3 in amino acids: CASSVAGTKETQYF. DNA for the CDR3: TGTGCCAGCAGCGTAGCCGGGACAAAAGAGACCCAGTACTTC. The chain employs TRBV9 and TRBJ2-5; possible D gene TRBD1, 6 bases. V lost 0 bases to trimming and J lost 3 bases, with 9 bases between them. The germline V gene encodes CDR1 SGDLS and CDR2 YYNGEE. The CDR3 contains 14 residues.

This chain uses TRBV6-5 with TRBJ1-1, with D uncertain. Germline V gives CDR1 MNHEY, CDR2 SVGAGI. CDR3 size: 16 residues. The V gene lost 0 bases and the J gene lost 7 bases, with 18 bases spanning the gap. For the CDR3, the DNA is TGTGCCAGCAGTTACTCTGGGAGGGCGGCAATCGGTGAAGCTTTCTTT. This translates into CASSYSGRAAIGEAFF.

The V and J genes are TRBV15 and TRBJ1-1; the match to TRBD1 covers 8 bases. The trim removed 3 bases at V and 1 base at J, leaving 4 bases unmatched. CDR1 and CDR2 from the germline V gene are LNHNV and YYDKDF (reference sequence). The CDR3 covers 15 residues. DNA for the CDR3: TGTGCCACCAGCAGGGGCGGACAGGGGAACACTGAAGCTTTCTTT. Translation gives CATSRGGQGNTEAFF.

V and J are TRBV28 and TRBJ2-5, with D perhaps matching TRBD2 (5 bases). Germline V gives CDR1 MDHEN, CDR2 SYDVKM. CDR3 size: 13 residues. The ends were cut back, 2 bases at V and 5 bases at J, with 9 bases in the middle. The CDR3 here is CASSLGLGETQYF. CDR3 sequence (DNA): TGTGCCAGCAGTTTAGGACTGGGCGAGACCCAGTACTTC.